The 19 T cell receptor beta chains below come from one sample, sequenced in a study of T cell repertoires in cytomegalovirus infection. One entry per CDR3 protein results from TCRdb running MiXCR on the reads. The repertoire holds under 150,000 distinct CDR3 sequences, with approximately 9.2% as singletons. Sequencing was done on a sample of PBMCs. Every receptor here comes from a human donor in good health (CMV status not recorded). Some clones in this sample may be carry-over from other donors' samples.

This clonotype was seen only a few times. The V and J genes are TRBV20-1 and TRBJ2-3; 10 bases map to TRBD2. CDR1 and CDR2 (germline): DFQATT, SNEGSKA (reference sequence). Losses at the gene ends were 5 bases for V and 4 bases for J; bases not matched to a gene: 6. The CDR3 is 14 amino acids. The CDR3 reads CSALLAGVADTQYF. CDR3 nucleotide sequence: TGCAGTGCTCTCCTAGCGGGGGTAGCAGATACGCAGTATTTT.

This clonotype was seen at least ten times. The chain links TRBV3-1 to TRBJ2-1; 14 positions agree with TRBD2. The trim removed 4 bases at V and 6 bases at J, leaving 17 bases unmatched. Germline loops: CDR1 LGHDT, CDR2 YNNKEL (reference sequence). The CDR3 sequence is 20 residues long. The CDR3 DNA is TGTGCCAGCAGCCCACTATACTCCGGGACTAGCGGGGGTTTTTCCAATGAGCAGTTCTTC. Translation gives CASSPLYSGTSGGFSNEQFF.

In this sample, this clonotype turned up many times. The chain has TRBV7-2 and TRBJ2-1; a weak D match, TRBD2 (6 bases). Germline V gene lookup returns CDR1 SGHTA and CDR2 FQGNSA. Trimming removed 4 bases from V and 4 bases from J, with 14 bases in between. The CDR3 extends over 15 amino acids. The CDR3 bases are TGTGCCAGCAGCTCGAGTCCAAGCGGGTACAATGAGCAGTTCTTC. Translated: CASSSSPSGYNEQFF.

This clonotype was observed at least ten times. The CDR3 DNA follows: TGTGCCAGCAGCCCGGGCTCGAACACCGGGGAGCTGTTTTTT. This encodes CASSPGSNTGELFF. The V call is TRBV7-2, the J call TRBJ2-2; D is uncertain. V lost 5 bases to trimming and J lost 0 bases, with 7 bases between them. The CDR3 is 14 residues long. Germline V gene lookup returns CDR1 SGHTA and CDR2 FQGNSA.

Ten or more counts support this clonotype. This chain links TRBV7-9 with TRBJ1-5, with TRBD1 matching over 8 bases. The CDR3 length is 15 residues. V was pared by 5 bases and J by 2 bases, with 5 bases of the junction left unmatched. Germline V gene data show CDR1 as SEHNR and CDR2 as FQNEAQ (reference sequence). CDR3 nucleotides: TGTGCCAGCAGCCATGGACAGGGAGGCAATCAGCCCCAGCATTTT. Encoded protein: CASSHGQGGNQPQHF.

This clonotype was seen only once. V is TRBV20-1 and J is TRBJ2-7; 14 bases map to TRBD2. The CDR3 consists of 17 residues. Trimming removed 1 base from V and 1 base from J; junction bases left unmatched: 6. Germline CDR1 is DFQATT and CDR2 is SNEGSKA (reference sequence). The CDR3 nucleotides are TGCAGTGCTAGAGCCCGGGGACTAGCGGGGGCGTCCTACGAGCAGTACTTC. Protein: CSARARGLAGASYEQYF.

The V and J genes are TRBV20-1 and TRBJ2-5, with 9 bases that match TRBD2. Losses at the gene ends were 3 bases for V and 6 bases for J; bases not matched to a gene: 8. Looked up from germline, CDR1 is DFQATT and CDR2 is SNEGSKA (reference sequence). The CDR3 length is 14 residues. The DNA for the CDR3 is TGCAGTGCTAGGTCCAGCGGGGGGAGAAAGACCCAGTACTTC. Translating gives CSARSSGGRKTQYF.

V and J are TRBV29-1 and TRBJ1-5; 10 nucleotides align to TRBD1. The J segment lost 5 bases and the V segment lost 4 bases, leaving 5 bases of the junction unmatched. The V gene's germline CDR1 is SQVTM and CDR2 ANQGSEA. CDR3 length equals 14 residues. The CDR3 region has the DNA TGCAGCGTTGGGGGACAGGGGAGGGATCAGCCCCAGCATTTT. Its translation: CSVGGQGRDQPQHF.

This clonotype was counted at least ten times. This chain joins TRBV12-3 or TRBV12-4 and TRBJ2-4; no reliable D call. The V gene lost 5 bases and the J gene lost 3 bases, with 11 bases spanning the gap. The CDR3 contains 14 residues. The DNA of the CDR3 is TGTGCCAGCAGTCCCCTCCACAGCAAAAACATTCAGTACTTC. Translated: CASSPLHSKNIQYF.

This clonotype was seen repeatedly, ten times or more. The chain joins TRBV7-2 to TRBJ2-1, with 7 bases identical to TRBD2. V gave up 0 bases and J gave up 7 bases; unmatched junction bases: 3. CDR3 size: 14 residues. Germline CDR1 and CDR2: SGHTA and FQGNSA. As DNA, the CDR3 is TGTGCCAGCAGCTTAGCCCGGGGGGTTAATGAGCAGTTCTTC. It yields the protein CASSLARGVNEQFF.

This clonotype was detected ten times or more. This chain links TRBV7-6 with TRBJ2-5; 7 nucleotides agree with TRBD1. CDR1 and CDR2 (germline): SGHVS, FNYEAQ. V lost 3 bases and J lost 6; bases outside the gene matches: 10. The CDR3 has 15 residues. CDR3 protein: CASSLSRGSEKTQYF. The CDR3 nucleotides are TGTGCCAGCAGCTTGTCCAGGGGGAGCGAAAAGACCCAGTACTTC.

This rearrangement joins TRBV5-1 to TRBJ2-2; 9 bases align to TRBD1. Trimming took 6 bases from V and 5 from J; bases not matched to a gene: 5. Germline lookup yields CDR1 SGHRS and CDR2 YFSETQ. The CDR3 runs 14 residues. The CDR3 sequence: CASIPGQGTGELFF. CDR3 bases: TGCGCCAGCATTCCAGGACAGGGGACCGGGGAGCTGTTTTTT.

This clonotype was seen many times. The chain uses TRBV6-5 and TRBJ2-1; D call uncertain. The ends were cut back, 2 bases at V and 0 bases at J, with 11 bases in the middle. The CDR3 consists of 16 residues. The V gene's germline CDR1 is MNHEY and CDR2 SVGAGI. The CDR3 bases are TGTGCCAGCAGTTACATTGGCGGTGGCTCCTACAATGAGCAGTTCTTC. It encodes CASSYIGGGSYNEQFF.

This clonotype was observed at least ten times. The V call is TRBV4-1, the J call TRBJ1-6; D is unresolved. Germline-derived CDR1 and CDR2 are MGHRA and YSYEKL. Trimming took off 0 bases at V and 10 bases at J, with 22 bases between the two ends. The CDR3 consists of 18 residues. The CDR3 region is CASSQESQSFSSYSPLHF. The DNA for the CDR3 is TGCGCCAGCAGCCAAGAATCACAGTCATTCTCCTCGTACTCACCCCTCCACTTT.

Concerning this clonotype itself: A read error is likely, as this CDR3 ends without the conserved phenylalanine or tryptophan. V usage is TRBV5-6 and J usage is TRBJ2-7, with D possibly TRBD1 on 5 matching bases. The CDR3 loop spans 14 amino acids. Trimming shortened V by 0 bases and J by 3 bases, and 10 bases separated the two germline ends. CDR1 SGHDT and CDR2 YYEEEE come from the germline V gene. In nucleotides, the CDR3 is TGTGCCAGCAGCTTGGGACAGCAACTCTACGAGCAGTACCTC. It codes for CASSLGQQLYEQYL.

The rearrangement joins TRBV12-5 to TRBJ1-5, with a possible D match to TRBD1 (5 bases). CDR1 is LGHNT, CDR2 FRNRAP, per germline. V was cut by 9 bases and J by 2 bases, with 14 bases left in between. The CDR3 runs to 14 residues. CDR3 sequence: CARVREGRNQPQHF. The CDR3, as DNA: TGTGCTAGAGTCAGGGAAGGTCGCAATCAGCCCCAGCATTTT.

This clonotype has ten or more counts. This chain links TRBV6-2 or TRBV6-3 with TRBJ2-3; D perhaps matches TRBD2 (6 bases). V was trimmed by 8 bases and J by 3 bases, leaving 15 bases between them. This CDR3 comprises 14 residues. The germline gives CDR1 MNHEY, CDR2 SVGEGT. CDR3 in DNA: TGTGCCAGCCGCTACGGGACTCCTACAGATACGCAGTATTTT. Encoded protein: CASRYGTPTDTQYF.

This clonotype has at least ten counts. For the CDR3, the DNA is TGTGCCAGCAGCTTAGCGCCCCGGGGATCCTCCTACAATGAGCAGTTCTTC. Its protein product is CASSLAPRGSSYNEQFF. The chain recombines TRBV7-2 with TRBJ2-1; D might be TRBD2 (5 bases). V lost 0 bases and J lost 0, with 12 bases in between. CDR3 length equals 17 residues. Germline V CDR1 and CDR2: SGHTA, FQGNSA.

This clonotype was found many times. The chain combines TRBV7-2 with TRBJ2-1, with 10 bases matching TRBD2. Trimming took 2 bases from V and 2 from J; bases not matched to a gene: 9. Germline-derived CDR1 and CDR2 are SGHTA and FQGNSA. The CDR3 has 18 residues. The CDR3 bases are TGTGCCAGCAGCTTAAATCCAGCGGGGGGGCTGACCTACAATGAGCAGTTCTTC. Translating gives CASSLNPAGGLTYNEQFF.